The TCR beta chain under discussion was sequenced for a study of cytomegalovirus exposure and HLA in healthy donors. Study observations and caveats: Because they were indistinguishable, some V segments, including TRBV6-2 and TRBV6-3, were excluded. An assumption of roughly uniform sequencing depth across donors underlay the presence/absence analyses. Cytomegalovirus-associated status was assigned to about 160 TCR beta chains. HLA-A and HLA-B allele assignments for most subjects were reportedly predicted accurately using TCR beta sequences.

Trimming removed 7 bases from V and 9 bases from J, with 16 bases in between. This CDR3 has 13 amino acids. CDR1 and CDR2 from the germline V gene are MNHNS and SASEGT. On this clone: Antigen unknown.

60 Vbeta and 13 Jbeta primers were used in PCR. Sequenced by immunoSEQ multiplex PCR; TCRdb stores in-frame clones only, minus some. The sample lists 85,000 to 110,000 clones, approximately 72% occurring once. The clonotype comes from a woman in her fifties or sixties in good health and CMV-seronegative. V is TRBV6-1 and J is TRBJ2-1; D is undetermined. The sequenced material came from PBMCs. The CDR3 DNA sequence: TGTGCCAGCATCACCTATATTCATGGTGAGCAGTTCTTC. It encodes CASITYIHGEQFF.